This T cell receptor delta chain was sequenced for a study of gamma-delta chains in newborns, infants, children. At the level of the study: Microbial exposure reportedly drives polyclonal innate γδ T cell expansion after birth.

Points on this clone: The protein that TCRdb holds for this DNA derives from a much larger clone and differs from the translated DNA at residue 16, which likely indicates a read error; the protein shown here is translated from the DNA.

TCRdb reprocessed the reads using CATT. Altogether 4,000 to 5,000 delta-chain clones are present, about 3.4% being singletons, with the ten largest covering about 11%. Germline V gives CDR1 GEAIGNYY, CDR2 EKD. The CDR3 has 18 amino acids. Sample: blood. The genes are TRDV2 and TRDJ3, with 9 bases aligning to TRDD3. This receptor was taken from a child who was a newborn, infant or young child, either healthy, febrile or measles-vaccinated (not recorded which). The CDR3 spells CACDTVLGDSWDTRQKFF. For the CDR3, the DNA is TGTGCCTGTGACACCGTACTGGGGGACTCCTGGGACACCCGACAGAAGTTTTTC.